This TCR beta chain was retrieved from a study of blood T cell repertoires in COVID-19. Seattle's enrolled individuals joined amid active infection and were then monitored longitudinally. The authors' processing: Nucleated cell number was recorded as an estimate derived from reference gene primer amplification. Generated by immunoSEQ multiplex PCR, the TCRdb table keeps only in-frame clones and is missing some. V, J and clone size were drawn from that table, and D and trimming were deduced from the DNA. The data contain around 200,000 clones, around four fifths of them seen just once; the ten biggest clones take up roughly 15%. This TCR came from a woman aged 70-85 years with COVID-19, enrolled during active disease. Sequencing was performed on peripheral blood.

The CDR3 reads CASSYLVSSYNEQFF. The CDR3 nucleotides are TGTGCCAGCAGCTACCTCGTCAGCTCCTACAATGAGCAGTTCTTC. The rearrangement joins TRBV7-2 to TRBJ2-1; no definite D call. Trimming cost V 4 bases and J 0 bases, with 10 bases left between them. There are 15 residues in the CDR3. Germline V gene data show CDR1 as SGHTA and CDR2 as FQGNSA.